Presented here are 21 T cell receptor beta chains from one specimen sequenced in a study of control samples from healthy donors and cancer patients. Produced via immunoSEQ multiplex PCR; TCRdb's table is partial and in-frame only. The data hold roughly 120,000 clones, with approximately 88% observed a single time. Sequenced sample: blood. The origin of the receptors is a man aged 35 to 55 in good health.

The chain employs TRBV18 and TRBJ2-7; TRBD1 is a possible D gene (7 bases). This CDR3 has 13 amino acids. Trimming removed 3 bases from V and 4 bases from J, with 10 bases in between. Per germline, CDR1 KGHSH and CDR2 LQKENI. CDR3 residues: CASSPQGGYEQYF. Here the CDR3 DNA reads TGTGCCAGCTCACCCCAGGGGGGATACGAGCAGTACTTC.

The rearrangement uses TRBV11-3 and TRBJ1-1; D not certain. CDR1 is SGHNT, CDR2 YENEEA, per germline. The CDR3 is made up of 14 amino acids. V lost 3 bases and J lost 0, with 8 bases in between. CDR3 amino acids: CASSFNSLNTEAFF. CDR3 sequence (DNA): TGTGCCAGCAGCTTTAACAGTTTGAACACTGAAGCTTTCTTT.

V usage is TRBV9 and J usage is TRBJ2-7, with a tentative D call TRBD2 (6 bases). The CDR3 length is 16 residues. Trimming took off 3 bases at V and 2 bases at J, with 18 bases between the two ends. In germline, CDR1 is SGDLS, CDR2 YYNGEE. In DNA, the CDR3 is TGTGCCAGCAGCGAGCGCGGGGTGGGCGACCCCTACGAGCAGTACTTC. Protein product: CASSERGVGDPYEQYF.

The CDR3 spells CASSWGQTPTDTQYF. In DNA, the CDR3 is TGTGCCAGCAGCTGGGGACAGACTCCCACAGATACGCAGTATTTT. This chain connects TRBV7-9 to TRBJ2-3; 7 bases fit TRBD1. The CDR3 length is 15 residues. V shed 4 bases and J 2 bases; nucleotides not matched to a gene: 6. CDR1 SEHNR and CDR2 FQNEAQ come from the germline V gene (reference sequence).

This clone showed up just once. The chain is built from TRBV6-5 and TRBJ2-5, with D unclear. V lost 4 bases and J 5 bases, leaving 11 bases between the germline ends. The CDR3 has 13 amino acids. Germline loops: CDR1 MNHEY, CDR2 SVGAGI. CDR3 residues: CASSSLQGETQYF. The CDR3 DNA sequence: TGTGCCAGCAGTTCTCTTCAAGGGGAGACCCAGTACTTC.

The rearrangement links TRBV2 to TRBJ2-3, with D tentatively TRBD1 or TRBD2 (5 bases each). The CDR3 is made up of 13 amino acids. Germline V lookup: CDR1 SNHLY, CDR2 FYNNEI. Trimming stripped 8 bases from V and 2 bases from J, with 11 bases between. CDR3 sequence (DNA): TGTGCCAGCCGGGGCGAAATCACAGATACGCAGTATTTT. It translates to CASRGEITDTQYF.

This chain links TRBV5-6 with TRBJ2-2; no reliable D call. The V end lost 0 bases, the J end lost 1 base, and 10 bases lay between the germline ends. This CDR3 is built from 16 residues. Germline CDR1 and CDR2: SGHDT and YYEEEE. The CDR3 spells CASSLGSSMNTGELFF. CDR3 in DNA: TGTGCCAGCAGCTTGGGCAGTAGCATGAACACCGGGGAGCTGTTTTTT.

This chain uses TRBV29-1 with TRBJ2-7, with TRBD2 matching over 8 bases. This CDR3 is 14 amino acids long. J was trimmed by 9 bases and V by 2 bases; bases with no gene match: 12. Looked up from germline, CDR1 is SQVTM and CDR2 is ANQGSEA. CDR3 DNA: TGCAGCGTTGAATTTCCTTCGGGGGGGCAGGGGCAGTACTTC. Its protein product is CSVEFPSGGQGQYF.

The chain couples TRBV6-5 to TRBJ2-7; the D gene is possibly TRBD2 (5 bases). Trimming removed 11 bases at V and 6 bases at J, with 14 bases between. Germline CDR1 is MNHEY and CDR2 is SVGAGI. The CDR3 has 11 residues. The CDR3 nucleotides read TGTGCCGTCGGTGAGGGTGGCGAGCAGTACTTC. This codes for CAVGEGGEQYF.

The V call is TRBV27, the J call TRBJ1-4; D not resolved. Trimming left V 1 base short and J 5 bases short, with 17 bases between. The CDR3 spans 17 residues. The V gene's germline CDR1 is MNHEY and CDR2 SMNVEV (reference sequence). The CDR3 DNA follows: TGTGCCAGCAGTTTATGGGCCCACAGAAATCAGAATGAAAAACTGTTTTTT. Its translation: CASSLWAHRNQNEKLFF.

This clone was seen a handful of times. J is TRBJ2-7 and V is TRBV28, with D hard to call. Trimming took off 6 bases at V and 3 bases at J, with 6 bases between the two ends. Germline V gene data show CDR1 as MDHEN and CDR2 as SYDVKM. CDR3 length: 11 amino acids. CDR3 nucleotides: TGTGCCAGCAGCTCTCTCTACGAGCAGTACTTC. This gives the protein CASSSLYEQYF.

J is TRBJ2-5 and V is TRBV5-5; 16 bases agree with TRBD2. Germline-derived CDR1 and CDR2 are SGHKS and YYEKEE (reference sequence). V was clipped by 5 bases and J by 0 bases; unmatched bases: 4. The CDR3 spans 17 residues. The CDR3 sequence is CASSKGLAGGNQETQYF. CDR3 in DNA: TGTGCCAGCAGTAAGGGACTAGCGGGGGGGAACCAAGAGACCCAGTACTTC.

This clone occurred once. The chain links TRBV9 to TRBJ1-3; possible D gene TRBD1, 5 bases. V was shortened by 3 bases and J by 0 bases, with 10 bases between the two germline ends. Looked up from germline, CDR1 is SGDLS and CDR2 is YYNGEE. This CDR3 contains 15 residues. DNA of the CDR3: TGTGCCAGCAGCGGTACAGGAGACTCTGGAAACACCATATATTTT. It encodes CASSGTGDSGNTIYF.

The sample holds a few counts of this clone. The chain uses TRBV19 and TRBJ2-6; no clear D gene. This CDR3 comprises 14 residues. Trimming left V 1 base short and J 4 bases short, with 5 bases between. Germline V gene data show CDR1 as LNHDA and CDR2 as SQIVND (reference sequence). For the CDR3, the DNA is TGTGCCAGTAGTATAGGGGTCGGGGCCAACGTCCTGACTTTC. This codes for CASSIGVGANVLTF.

The chain is built from TRBV7-8 and TRBJ2-5; D remains unclear. Between the trimmed V and J ends, which lost 0 bases and 1 base, there was a span of 15 bases. This CDR3 is built from 17 residues. Germline V gene sequence: CDR1 SGHVS, CDR2 FQNEAQ. CDR3 protein: CASSLARKRRAQETQYF. The CDR3, as DNA: TGTGCCAGCAGCTTAGCGCGAAAAAGGAGAGCCCAAGAGACCCAGTACTTC.

This chain connects TRBV9 to TRBJ1-2, with a tentative D call TRBD1 (5 bases). V was trimmed by 0 bases and J by 1 base, leaving 10 bases between them. The length of the CDR3 is 15 residues. CDR1 is SGDLS, CDR2 YYNGEE, per germline. In nucleotides, the CDR3 is TGTGCCAGCAGCGTAGCTACAGGTATTAACTATGGCTACACCTTC. The encoded protein is CASSVATGINYGYTF.

The gene calls are TRBV5-1 and TRBJ2-1, with D unresolved. Per the germline V gene, CDR1 is SGHRS and CDR2 is YFSETQ. Trimming stripped 1 base from V and 0 bases from J, with 11 bases between. CDR3 size: 16 residues. Written as DNA, the CDR3 is TGCGCCAGCAGCTTGACGTCCCGGAGCTCCTACAATGAGCAGTTCTTC. Protein sequence: CASSLTSRSSYNEQFF.

The chain has TRBV6-6 and TRBJ1-4; weak D call: TRBD1 (5 bases). Germline V CDR1 and CDR2: MNHNY, SVGAGI (reference sequence). The CDR3 runs to 12 residues. Trimming cost V 10 bases and J 6 bases, with 12 bases left between them. CDR3 nucleotides: TGTGCCACCAGGGTTCGGGATGAAAAACTGTTTTTT. Translated, it gives CATRVRDEKLFF.

This chain connects TRBV5-6 to TRBJ2-7; D call uncertain. V lost 3 bases to trimming and J lost 2 bases, with 18 bases between them. The CDR3 has 16 amino acids. Germline CDR1 is SGHDT and CDR2 is YYEEEE. CDR3 residues: CASSSPRNPIAYEQYF. CDR3 DNA: TGTGCCAGCAGCTCGCCTAGGAACCCCATCGCCTACGAGCAGTACTTC.

The chain couples TRBV24-1 to TRBJ1-2; 11 positions match TRBD1. J gave up 8 bases and V 4 bases, and 8 bases lay outside the gene matches. The CDR3 sequence is 15 residues long. Germline values: CDR1 KGHDR, CDR2 SFDVKD. The CDR3 DNA reads as TGTGCCACCAGTGAGGGCCCGGACAGGGGGCAAGGCTACACCTTC. It translates to CATSEGPDRGQGYTF.

CDR3 protein: CASSLGTGGKNIQYF. The CDR3, as DNA: TGCGCCAGCAGCCTAGGGACAGGGGGCAAAAACATTCAGTACTTC. J is TRBJ2-4 and V is TRBV4-1, with 11 bases that match TRBD1. The CDR3 spans 15 residues. Germline V gives CDR1 MGHRA, CDR2 YSYEKL. The junction had 2 bases not matched to a gene; V was cut back by 4 bases and J by 3 bases.